These 9 T cell receptor beta chains came from one sample sequenced in a study of CXCR3-negative and CXCR3-positive naive CD8 T cells. UMI-labeled 5' RACE yielded the TRB cDNA libraries. From its re-call of the 5' RACE reads, TCRdb lists each CDR3 protein once, without DNA. The specimen's table records 92,000 or so distinct CDR3 sequences. Sequencing used naive CXCR3- CD8+ T cells from blood. Subset described: CD45RO-CCR7+CD27+CD95- naive CD8+ T cells lacking CXCR3 (TNR3-). These receptors were obtained from a human donor in good health. Some clones in this sample may be carry-over from other donors' samples.

The rearrangement joins TRBV10-3 to TRBJ2-7; TCRdb's D gene call, TRBD2, goes unchecked for lack of DNA. Per the germline V gene, CDR1 is ENHRY and CDR2 is SYGVKD. CDR3 length equals 16 residues. Here the CDR3 reads CAISEDGLAGPGEQYF.

The V and J genes are TRBV20-1 and TRBJ2-1; the D call from TCRdb, TRBD2, cannot be confirmed without DNA. The CDR3 loop spans 13 amino acids. Per the germline V gene, CDR1 is DFQATT and CDR2 is SNEGSKA (reference sequence). The CDR3 reads CRRRGSSYNEQFF.

The CDR3 here is CASSSGLADKETQYF. V usage is TRBV6-6 and J usage is TRBJ2-5; TCRdb lists TRBD2, though no DNA is available to test this call. This CDR3 comprises 15 residues. Germline CDR1 MNHNY, CDR2 SVGAGI (reference sequence).

The CDR3 protein is CASSPGTSGRGDTQYF. V is TRBV18 and J is TRBJ2-3; absent DNA, TCRdb's TRBD2 call cannot be checked. The germline gives CDR1 KGHSH, CDR2 LQKENI. The CDR3 has 16 amino acids.

V gene TRBV7-2 combines with J gene TRBJ1-5; TCRdb calls TRBD1, which cannot be checked without DNA. This CDR3 is 13 amino acids long. CDR1 is SGHTA and CDR2 is FQGNSA in the germline V gene. CDR3 protein: CASSAPNGPSQHF. The full variable domain, rest sourced from reference TRBV7-2 and TRBJ1-5, is GAGVSQSPSNKVTEKGKDVELRCDPISGHTALYWYRQSLGQGLEFLIYFQGNSAPDKSGLPSDRFSAERTGGSVSTLTIQRTQQEDSAVYLCASSAPNGPSQHFGDGTRLSIL.

The V call is TRBV20-1, the J call TRBJ2-7; the D gene TCRdb calls, TRBD1, cannot be checked with no DNA. Germline CDR1 and CDR2: DFQATT and SNEGSKA (reference sequence). The CDR3 is 14 residues long. CDR3 residues: CSATPDRAAYEQYF.

The chain joins TRBV19 to TRBJ2-1; TCRdb's D call of TRBD2 is untestable without DNA. CDR1 is LNHDA and CDR2 is SQIVND in the germline V gene (reference sequence). The CDR3 consists of 15 residues. CDR3: CASSATSDPYNEQFF.

The genes are TRBV12-5 and TRBJ1-1; as DNA is missing, the TRBD1 call by TCRdb cannot be tested. The germline V gene encodes CDR1 LGHNT and CDR2 FRNRAP. The CDR3 runs 15 residues. The CDR3 is CASGLMGGPNTEAFF.

The V call is TRBV11-1, the J call TRBJ1-1; checking the TCRdb D call of TRBD1 is not possible without DNA. Germline values: CDR1 SGHAT, CDR2 FQDESV (reference sequence). This CDR3 contains 13 residues. CDR3 protein: CASSLEQVDEAFF.